This entry lists 18 T cell receptor beta chains sequenced from one sample in a study of OX40 agonist ivuxolimab in advanced cancers. The assay was immunoSEQ multiplex PCR, and TCRdb's table has in-frame clones only and misses some. The sample carries approximately 34,000 clones, roughly 88% recorded once. Sequencing used CD4+ or CD8+ T cells sorted from blood, obtained in a trial of the OX40 agonist ivuxolimab. These receptors all stem from an adult with an advanced solid tumor such as melanoma, head and neck, liver or kidney cancer.

The DNA for the CDR3 is TGTGCCAGCAGCATGCTCGGGTTTAGCAATCAGCCCCAGCATTTT. This encodes CASSMLGFSNQPQHF. The chain joins TRBV6-5 to TRBJ1-5; no clear D. Trimming removed 6 bases from V and 0 bases from J, with 12 bases in between. The germline CDR1 and CDR2 sequences are MNHEY and SVGAGI. The CDR3 has 15 residues.

This rearrangement joins TRBV7-8 to TRBJ1-3; the D is unclear. The CDR3 covers 15 residues. V gave up 4 bases and J gave up 0 bases, with 10 bases separating them. The germline gives CDR1 SGHVS, CDR2 FQNEAQ. The CDR3 nucleotides read TGTGCCAGCAGCTCAGGACTGAACTCTGGAAACACCATATATTTT. Translation gives CASSSGLNSGNTIYF.

The chain has TRBV6-5 and TRBJ2-1; D perhaps matches TRBD1 (6 bases). Germline CDR1 is MNHEY and CDR2 is SVGAGI. Between the trimmed V and J ends, which lost 3 bases and 8 bases, there was a span of 20 bases. The CDR3 sequence is 16 residues long. The CDR3, as DNA: TGTGCCAGCAGTTATCCAACAGGGAAAGGCGAGTATGAGCAGTTCTTC. Residues: CASSYPTGKGEYEQFF.

V and J are TRBV2 and TRBJ2-7; 8 bases agree with TRBD2. The CDR3 is 15 residues long. Trimming cost V 5 bases and J 6 bases; bases outside gene matches: 12. CDR1 and CDR2 (germline): SNHLY, FYNNEI. The CDR3 nucleotides read TGTGCCAGCAGTTACCCCTCCGGGGGGGTCCGCGAGCAGTACTTC. This gives the protein CASSYPSGGVREQYF.

The chain couples TRBV2 to TRBJ2-7, with a tentative D call TRBD1 (5 bases). CDR1 and CDR2 from the germline V gene are SNHLY and FYNNEI. The CDR3 sequence is 14 residues long. Trimming removed 2 bases at V and 0 bases at J, with 8 bases between. The CDR3 DNA reads as TGTGCCAGCAGTGAACAGGGTAACTCCTACGAGCAGTACTTC. Its translation is CASSEQGNSYEQYF.

This clone was seen just once. V and J are TRBV15 and TRBJ2-7; 7 positions agree with TRBD1. This CDR3 region has 14 residues. Trimming at V came to 5 bases and at J to 2 bases, leaving 6 bases not matched to a gene. Germline V gene data show CDR1 as LNHNV and CDR2 as YYDKDF (reference sequence). The chain's CDR3 is CATSGGQHTYEQYF. The CDR3 bases are TGTGCCACCAGCGGGGGACAGCATACCTACGAGCAGTACTTC.

This clone has only one observation. The genes are TRBV6-4 and TRBJ2-7; D not resolved. V shed 3 bases and J shed 0 bases, with 9 bases lying between them. The germline V gene has CDR1 MRHNA and CDR2 SNTAGT. CDR3 length: 14 amino acids. The CDR3 loop reads CASSETESSYEQYF. The CDR3 DNA follows: TGTGCCAGCAGTGAAACGGAGAGCTCCTACGAGCAGTACTTC.

The chain recombines TRBV4-3 with TRBJ2-2; tentatively, D is TRBD1 (5 bases). Trimming took 3 bases from V and 4 from J, leaving 9 bases between them. The CDR3 is 14 amino acids. The germline CDR1 and CDR2 sequences are LGHNA and YSLEER. CDR3 sequence reads: CASSHRGGTGELFF. DNA of the CDR3: TGCGCCAGCAGCCATAGGGGCGGCACCGGGGAGCTGTTTTTT.

The CDR3 sequence is CSVLGMTGINTEAFF. The CDR3 DNA is TGCAGCGTCCTCGGTATGACAGGAATAAACACTGAAGCTTTCTTT. The chain carries TRBV29-1 and TRBJ1-1, with a possible D match to TRBD1 (6 bases). V was cut by 6 bases and J by 2 bases, with 19 bases left in between. CDR3 length equals 15 residues. The germline CDR1 and CDR2 sequences are SQVTM and ANQGSEA.

The rearrangement links TRBV4-1 to TRBJ1-1, with 10 bases that match TRBD1. CDR3 length: 17 residues. With V trimmed by 3 bases and J by 1 base, 8 bases remained unmatched. Germline assignment: CDR1 MGHRA and CDR2 YSYEKL. CDR3 amino acids: CASSHPGTGAQNTEAFF. For the CDR3, the DNA is TGCGCCAGCAGCCATCCCGGGACAGGGGCCCAGAACACTGAAGCTTTCTTT.

J is TRBJ2-7 and V is TRBV27; D is uncertain. V lost 0 bases to trimming and J lost 2 bases, with 2 bases between them. CDR3 size: 12 residues. CDR1 and CDR2 (germline): MNHEY, SMNVEV (reference sequence). The CDR3 here is CASSLSPYEQYF. CDR3 DNA: TGTGCCAGCAGTTTATCCCCCTACGAGCAGTACTTC.

The chain is built from TRBV10-3 and TRBJ2-1; TRBD1 aligns across 7 bases. This CDR3 is built from 19 residues. Trimming removed 7 bases from V and 0 bases from J; junction bases left unmatched: 18. CDR1 ENHRY and CDR2 SYGVKD come from the germline V gene. CDR3 DNA: TGTGCCATCAACCAGAAAGGTAGTTCGGGACAGAGCTCCTACAATGAGCAGTTCTTC. Translated, it gives CAINQKGSSGQSSYNEQFF.

The chain joins TRBV14 to TRBJ2-2; D may be TRBD1 (7 bases). The ends were cut back, 4 bases at V and 5 bases at J, with 17 bases in the middle. Germline assignment: CDR1 SGHDN and CDR2 FVKESK. There are 16 residues in the CDR3. The chain's CDR3 is CASSPPGGPGTGELFF. DNA of the CDR3: TGTGCCAGCAGCCCCCCAGGGGGGCCGGGGACCGGGGAGCTGTTTTTT.

In regard to this clone: A read error may account for a junction end that differs from germline. The rearrangement uses TRBV13 and TRBJ2-3, with TRBD2 matching 9 bases. The CDR3 spans 12 residues. Germline V lookup: CDR1 PRHDT, CDR2 FYEKMQ (reference sequence). The CDR3 spells CASSLGSGGLDF. The CDR3, as DNA: TGTGCCAGCAGCTTAGGTAGCGGGGGCCTGGATTTT.

CDR3 sequence reads: CASSYDRGFYNEQFF. CDR3 bases: TGTGCCAGCAGCTACGACAGGGGGTTCTACAATGAGCAGTTCTTC. J is TRBJ2-1 and V is TRBV7-8; TRBD1 matches 9 bases. Germline-derived CDR1 and CDR2 are SGHVS and FQNEAQ. The CDR3 runs 15 residues. After removal of 4 bases from V and 3 bases from J, the junction contained 4 bases not matched to a gene.

The V call is TRBV30, the J call TRBJ2-7; TRBD1 is a possible D gene (6 bases). The length of the CDR3 is 12 residues. The ends were cut back, 3 bases at V and 6 bases at J, with 12 bases in the middle. The V gene's germline CDR1 is GTSNPN and CDR2 SVGIG (reference sequence). The CDR3 nucleotides read TGTGCCTGGAGCGCGACAGGCTCCGAGCAGTACTTC. Translation: CAWSATGSEQYF.

The sample holds one count of this clone. The genes are TRBV7-2 and TRBJ2-1; D remains ambiguous. The germline V gene encodes CDR1 SGHTA and CDR2 FQGNSA. Trimming pared 6 bases from V and 6 bases from J, leaving 15 bases between. The CDR3 spans 14 residues. CDR3 sequence: CASSLGGYPNEQFF. The CDR3 DNA follows: TGTGCCAGCAGTCTAGGCGGCTACCCCAATGAGCAGTTCTTC.

The chain has TRBV27 and TRBJ1-1, with D perhaps TRBD1 (6 bases). Per the germline V gene, CDR1 is MNHEY and CDR2 is SMNVEV (reference sequence). V gave up 8 bases and J gave up 4 bases, with 14 bases separating them. This CDR3 contains 13 residues. For the CDR3, the DNA is TGTGCCAGCCGCCCAGGGGAGGGCACTGAAGCTTTCTTT. It specifies CASRPGEGTEAFF.